This T cell receptor (beta chain) was captured in a study of memory B cells and T cells in multiple sclerosis. A word on this clone: Antigen unknown.

CFSE-dim autoproliferating and CFSE-high non-proliferating T cells from unstimulated culture were sequenced separately. Replicate wells were pooled after around seven days of stimulus-free culture of some 50 million CFSE-labeled PBMCs. CFSE at 0.45 to 0.65 uM labeled the PBMCs, which were then cultured unstimulated. Profiling relied on immunoSEQ multiplex PCR, and the TCRdb table lists in-frame clones only, not all of them. The sample lists 40,000 to 50,000 clones, 82% occurring once. The specimen sequenced was PBMCs from blood kept in culture. The origin of this receptor is a human donor with multiple sclerosis.

The CDR3 reads CATSEPGPDYGYTF. Written as DNA, the CDR3 is TGTGCCACCAGCGAGCCTGGTCCCGACTATGGCTACACCTTC. The genes are TRBV15 and TRBJ1-2; D is undetermined. With 5 bases removed from V and 3 bases from J, the gap between germline ends came to 13 bases. The CDR3 spans 14 residues. Germline CDR1 LNHNV, CDR2 YYDKDF (reference sequence).